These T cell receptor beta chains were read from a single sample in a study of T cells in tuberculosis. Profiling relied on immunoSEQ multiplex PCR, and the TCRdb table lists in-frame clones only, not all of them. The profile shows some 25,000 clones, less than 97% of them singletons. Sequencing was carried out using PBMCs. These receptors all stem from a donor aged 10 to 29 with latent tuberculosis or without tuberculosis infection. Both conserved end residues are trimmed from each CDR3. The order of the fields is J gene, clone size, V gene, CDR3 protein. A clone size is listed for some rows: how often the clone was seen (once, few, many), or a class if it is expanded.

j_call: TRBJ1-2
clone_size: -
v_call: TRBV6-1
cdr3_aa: ASSEASGPPYYGYT

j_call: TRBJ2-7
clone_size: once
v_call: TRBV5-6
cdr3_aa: ASSPGTGTSYEQY

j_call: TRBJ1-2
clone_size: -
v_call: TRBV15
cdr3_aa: ATSSPGTGFDYT

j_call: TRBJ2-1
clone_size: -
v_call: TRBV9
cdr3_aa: ASSLEPSGRHPYNEQF

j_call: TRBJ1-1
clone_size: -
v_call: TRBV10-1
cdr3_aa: ASGSGGPNTEAF

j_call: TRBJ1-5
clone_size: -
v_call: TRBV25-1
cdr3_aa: ASSSQGASQPQH

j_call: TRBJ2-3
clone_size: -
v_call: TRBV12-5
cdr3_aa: ASGLDLSTDTQY

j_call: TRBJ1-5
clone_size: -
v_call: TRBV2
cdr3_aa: ASSEIGQLNQPQH

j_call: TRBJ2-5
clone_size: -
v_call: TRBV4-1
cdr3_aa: ASSQGLRGETQY

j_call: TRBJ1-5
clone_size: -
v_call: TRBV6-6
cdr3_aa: ASSPANSNQPQH

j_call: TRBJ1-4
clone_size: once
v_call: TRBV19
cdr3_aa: ASGPGGLNEKLF

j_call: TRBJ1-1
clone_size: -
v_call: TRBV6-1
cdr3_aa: ASSATGLNTEAF

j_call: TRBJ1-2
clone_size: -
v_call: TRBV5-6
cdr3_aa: ASSFWPGQGNGYT

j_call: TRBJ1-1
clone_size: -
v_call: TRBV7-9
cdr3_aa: ASSPSRGRTNTEAF

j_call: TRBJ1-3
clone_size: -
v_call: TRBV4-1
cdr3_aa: ASSPGPGGTGNTIY

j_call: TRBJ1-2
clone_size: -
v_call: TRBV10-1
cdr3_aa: ASSESGRGGYT

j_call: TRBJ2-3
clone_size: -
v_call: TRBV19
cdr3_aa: ASSIRGTDTQY

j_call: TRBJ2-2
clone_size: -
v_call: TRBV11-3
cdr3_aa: ASSPELTGELF